A single sample gave rise to the 20 T cell receptor beta chains below, sequenced in a study of kidney transplant recipient with SARS-CoV-2 infection. TCRdb reprocessed the reads with MiXCR, giving one entry per CDR3 protein. The sample includes some 220,000 distinct CDR3 sequences, roughly 26% seen only once; the top ten take around 7.8%. The material was a blood sample, obtained at baseline and on roughly day 110 from a kidney transplant recipient. Receptors originate from a male patient in his thirties who had COVID-19 and was a kidney transplant recipient. Among the T cells, some may be from the graft donor.

The gene calls are TRBV6-4 and TRBJ2-2; perhaps TRBD2 as D (6 bases). The CDR3 is 15 residues long. Germline CDR1 and CDR2: MRHNA and SNTAGT. V gave up 0 bases and J gave up 7 bases, with 12 bases separating them. DNA for the CDR3: TGTGCCAGCAGTGACTCGGCTAGCGCGGGCGGGGAGCTGTTTTTT. Its protein product is CASSDSASAGGELFF.

As to this clonotype: A much larger clonotype is one base distant, so this may be a read error. The chain is built from TRBV10-2 and TRBJ1-2; 8 bases are shared with TRBD1. CDR1 WSHSY and CDR2 SAAADI come from the germline V gene. The CDR3 has 14 residues. The trim removed 7 bases at V and 2 bases at J, leaving 6 bases unmatched. Here the CDR3 DNA reads TGCGCCAGCATATCAGGGGGCGGGAACTATGGCTACACCTTC. Protein product: CASISGGGNYGYTF.

The rearrangement links TRBV7-2 to TRBJ1-1; D remains unclear. Trimming took 4 bases from V and 1 from J, leaving 7 bases between them. This CDR3 has 13 amino acids. Germline CDR1 reads SGHTA; CDR2 reads FQGNSA. The CDR3 region has the DNA TGTGCCAGCAGCTACGACAAGAACACTGAAGCTTTCTTT. This encodes CASSYDKNTEAFF.

Regarding this clonotype: This clone may be a read error of a much larger clone one base away. V and J are TRBV6-1 and TRBJ2-2, with D possibly TRBD2 on 5 matching bases. CDR1 MNHNS and CDR2 SASEGT come from the germline V gene. The CDR3 has 13 residues. CDR3 bases: TGTGCCAGCAGTGAATTGCAGACCGGGAAGCTGTTTTTT. Its protein is CASSELQTGKLFF.

Points on this clonotype: One base away lies a much larger clone, so this may be a sequencing read error. The chain is built from TRBV6-2 or TRBV6-3 and TRBJ1-2, with D perhaps TRBD1 (6 bases). CDR1 and CDR2 (germline): MNHEY, SVGEGT. This CDR3 comprises 13 residues. Trimming removed 11 bases at V and 5 bases at J, with 18 bases between. Here the CDR3 DNA reads TGTGCCGGCGGCACGAGACAGGCATATGGCTACACCTTC. Residues: CAGGTRQAYGYTF.

This clonotype was counted between two and nine times. The rearrangement links TRBV19 to TRBJ2-1; D might be TRBD1 (5 bases). The germline V gene encodes CDR1 LNHDA and CDR2 SQIVND (reference sequence). CDR3 size: 17 residues. Trimming took 5 bases from V and 3 from J, leaving 20 bases between them. CDR3 in DNA: TGTGCCAGTAGTCTCGCGTCGGACACTTCCAGCTACAATGAGCAGTTCTTC. This sequence encodes CASSLASDTSSYNEQFF.

A word on this clonotype: A read error may explain this, as a much larger clone is one base away. Here the CDR3 DNA reads TGTGCCAGCGGCCAAGGACAGTTCAACTCTGGGGCCAACGTCCTGACTTTC. This translates into CASGQGQFNSGANVLTF. The chain uses TRBV3-1 and TRBJ2-6, with D tentatively TRBD1 (6 bases). The V gene's germline CDR1 is LGHDT and CDR2 YNNKEL (reference sequence). The CDR3 has 17 amino acids.

On this clonotype: Given a much more abundant clone one base away, this may be a read error. The chain combines TRBV3-1 with TRBJ2-5, with unresolved D. The germline gives CDR1 LGHDT, CDR2 YNNKEL (reference sequence). The CDR3 is 17 amino acids. The germline V and J ends were trimmed by 8 bases and 5 bases, with 27 bases remaining between them. Here the CDR3 reads CASGNASPISFSETQYF. The CDR3 DNA reads TGTGCCAGCGGCAACGCTTCTCCCATTTCTTTCTCTGAGACCCAGTACTTC.

As for this clonotype: Given a much more abundant clone one base away, this may be a read error. J is TRBJ2-2 and V is TRBV10-3; 7 nucleotides line up with TRBD2. With 7 bases clipped from V and 5 bases from J, the junction kept 10 bases outside the gene matches. This CDR3 is 15 amino acids long. Germline-derived CDR1 and CDR2 are ENHRY and SYGVKD. CDR3 nucleotides: TGTGCCATCAATAAAGCGGGAAATGATACCGGGGAGCTGTTTTTT. Translated: CAINKAGNDTGELFF.

Many counts were recorded for this clonotype. J is TRBJ1-5 and V is TRBV6-5, with D unresolved. This CDR3 comprises 13 residues. With 6 bases removed from V and 7 bases from J, the gap between germline ends came to 13 bases. Germline assignment: CDR1 MNHEY and CDR2 SVGAGI. The CDR3 bases are TGTGCCAGCAGACACCCCCCGGACCAGCCCCAGCATTTT. Translation gives CASRHPPDQPQHF.

About this clonotype: A read error is possible here, since a much larger clone lies one base away. The rearrangement joins TRBV3-1 to TRBJ2-7; D remains ambiguous. Germline CDR1 is LGHDT and CDR2 is YNNKEL (reference sequence). Trimming removed 0 bases at V and 9 bases at J, with 12 bases between. This CDR3 has 13 residues. DNA of the CDR3: TGTGCCAGCAGCCAAGAGACAAACCACGGGCAGTACTTC. The encoded protein is CASSQETNHGQYF.

This clonotype appeared once. A much bigger clone sits one base away, suggesting this may be a read error. The J gene is TRBJ2-2, the V gene TRBV5-6; D is unresolved. The CDR3 is 14 residues long. Germline V gene sequence: CDR1 SGHDT, CDR2 YYEEEE. The CDR3 is CANSPGPKAGELFF. The CDR3 DNA sequence: TGTGCCAACAGCCCCGGACCGAAGGCCGGGGAGCTGTTTTTT.

This clonotype was seen only a few times. This chain links TRBV20-1 with TRBJ1-1; a possible D gene is TRBD1 (5 bases). V was clipped by 6 bases and J by 0 bases, with 14 bases between them. Looked up from germline, CDR1 is DFQATT and CDR2 is SNEGSKA (reference sequence). The CDR3 length is 14 residues. The CDR3 reads CSAKRGAVNTEAFF. In DNA, the CDR3 is TGCAGTGCCAAGCGTGGGGCTGTGAACACTGAAGCTTTCTTT.

This clonotype was recorded many times. This sequence joins TRBV7-8 and TRBJ1-2; D is ambiguous. CDR1 is SGHVS and CDR2 is FQNEAQ in the germline V gene. V lost 0 bases and J lost 0, with 5 bases in between. This CDR3 region has 14 residues. The CDR3 protein is CASSLAVTNYGYTF. The CDR3 DNA reads TGTGCCAGCAGCTTAGCGGTAACTAACTATGGCTACACCTTC.

This clonotype was seen ten or more times. The J gene is TRBJ1-4, the V gene TRBV4-1; tentative D call: TRBD1 (5 bases). CDR1 is MGHRA and CDR2 is YSYEKL in the germline V gene. The CDR3 totals 17 residues. Trimming took off 5 bases at V and 0 bases at J, with 16 bases between the two ends. CDR3 sequence reads: CASSGRQHLTTNEKLFF. DNA for the CDR3: TGCGCCAGCAGCGGCAGACAGCACTTGACAACTAATGAAAAACTGTTTTTT.

In its sample, this clonotype was seen many times. V usage is TRBV6-5 and J usage is TRBJ1-2; D not resolved. This CDR3 comprises 17 residues. CDR1 and CDR2 from the germline V gene are MNHEY and SVGAGI. The V end lost 4 bases, the J end lost 4 bases, and 22 bases lay between the germline ends. As DNA, the CDR3 is TGTGCCAGCAGTTTCAGATCCTCTATGCGAAAGACCTATGGCTACACCTTC. Encoded protein: CASSFRSSMRKTYGYTF.

As to this clonotype: One base away lies a much larger clone, so this may be a sequencing read error. This sequence joins TRBV11-1 and TRBJ1-2, with D uncertain. V was pared by 5 bases and J by 4 bases, with 23 bases between. Germline V gives CDR1 SGHAT, CDR2 FQDESV (reference sequence). The CDR3 is 17 residues long. This CDR3 reads CASSRRLKAGKTYGYTF. In nucleotides, the CDR3 is TGTGCCAGCAGCAGGCGACTTAAGGCTGGAAAGACCTATGGCTACACCTTC.

The table lists this clonotype with a few counts. The chain combines TRBV6-2 or TRBV6-3 with TRBJ1-5; D remains unclear. The CDR3 runs to 13 residues. Trimming took off 0 bases at V and 1 base at J, with 1 base between the two ends. CDR1 and CDR2 from the germline V gene are MNHEY and SVGEGT. CDR3 region: CASSYSSNQPQHF. DNA of the CDR3: TGTGCCAGCAGTTACTCCAGCAATCAGCCCCAGCATTTT.

This clonotype was observed many times. The CDR3 DNA reads as TGTGCCAGCAAGGTGCCTGGAAACACCATATATTTT. Its translation is CASKVPGNTIYF. The chain uses TRBV6-6 and TRBJ1-3; D remains unclear. The CDR3 is 12 residues long. Germline lookup yields CDR1 MNHNY and CDR2 SVGAGI (reference sequence). The V end was cut by 7 bases, the J end by 2 bases, with 6 bases between.

Ten or more counts support this clonotype. This chain's CDR3 is CASSQHVVVRKTYGYTF. DNA for the CDR3: TGTGCCAGCAGCCAACATGTGGTCGTTAGAAAGACCTATGGCTACACCTTC. This chain connects TRBV16 to TRBJ1-2, with no clear D. V gave up 2 bases and J gave up 4 bases, with 20 bases separating them. This CDR3 has 17 amino acids. The V gene's germline CDR1 is KGHSY and CDR2 FQNENV. The entire variable domain, with the rest obtained from reference TRBV16 and TRBJ1-2, is as follows: GEEVAQTPKHLVRGEGQKAKLYCAPIKGHSYVFWYQQVLKNEFKFLISFQNENVFDETGMPKERFSAKCLPNSPCSLEIQATKLEDSAVYFCASSQHVVVRKTYGYTFGSGTRLTVV.